This TCR beta chain is from a study of blood T cell repertoires in COVID-19. Study-level background: The origin of the acute and convalescent COVID-19 samples was the United States, Italy and Spain.

This table comes from immunoSEQ multiplex PCR, and its TCRdb copy is limited to in-frame clones, with some not included. The profile shows hundreds of thousands of clones, roughly 90% of them singletons. The clonotype originates from a young woman with COVID-19, enrolled during active disease. The sample taken for sequencing was peripheral blood.

DNA for the CDR3: TGTGCCAGCAGCCCGGGACAGGGATTATACAATGAGCAGTTCTTC. It encodes CASSPGQGLYNEQFF. The chain combines TRBV5-4 with TRBJ2-1, with 9 bases matching TRBD1. The CDR3 is 15 residues long. V shed 4 bases, J shed 4 bases, and the junction held 6 bases outside the gene matches. CDR1 SGHNT and CDR2 YYREEE come from the germline V gene (reference sequence). The variable domain in full, with the rest retrieved from reference TRBV5-4 and TRBJ2-1, is ETGVTQSPTHLIKTRGQQVTLRCSSQSGHNTVSWYQQALGQGPQFIFQYYREEENGRGNFPPRFSGLQFPNYSSELNVNALELDDSALYLCASSPGQGLYNEQFFGPGTRLTVL.